The 3 T cell receptor beta chains below come from one sample, sequenced in a study of blood T cell repertoires in COVID-19. Here immunoSEQ multiplex PCR was the method, and the copy in TCRdb shows in-frame clones only, minus some. The sample has 60,000 or so clones; 85% are singletons. Specimen: peripheral blood. The source of these receptors is a human donor in a cohort sampled during active COVID-19.

The gene calls are TRBV7-9 and TRBJ2-1; maybe TRBD2 (6 bases). CDR1 and CDR2 (germline): SEHNR, FQNEAQ (reference sequence). This CDR3 has 15 amino acids. Trimming pared 6 bases from V and 6 bases from J, leaving 18 bases between. The CDR3 DNA sequence: TGTGCCAGCAGTCCTAGGGGCGGGGCATTCAATGAGCAGTTCTTC. This encodes CASSPRGGAFNEQFF.

The chain carries TRBV5-1 and TRBJ2-5; TRBD1 agrees at 9 bases. With V trimmed by 7 bases and J by 3 bases, 13 bases remained unmatched. The germline V gene encodes CDR1 SGHRS and CDR2 YFSETQ. CDR3 length: 16 amino acids. The CDR3 DNA is TGCGCCAGCTCCCCCCTCGGGACAGGGATTGAAGAGACCCAGTACTTC. Amino acid sequence: CASSPLGTGIEETQYF.

Comment on this clone: This sample also contains other DNA sequences that code for the same CDR3. The chain combines TRBV6-1 with TRBJ1-2; D remains ambiguous. The CDR3 spans 13 residues. The V gene lost 3 bases and the J gene lost 7 bases, with 12 bases spanning the gap. Germline values: CDR1 MNHNS, CDR2 SASEGT. The CDR3 loop reads CASSETGRGGYTF. The CDR3 coding sequence is TGTGCCAGCAGTGAGACGGGGAGAGGTGGCTACACCTTC.